This entry features one TCR beta chain sequence. Antigen specificity is unknown. The sample is drawn from a study of beta chain features in type 1 diabetes. Study-wide results and caveats: The study found moderately but significantly shorter TCRB CDR3s in all four CD4+ subsets of Type 1 diabetes patients. Among type 1 diabetes patients, VDJ junctions had fewer insertions and more deletions.

Only one heparinised blood draw was taken per donor, and its volume averaged about 120 mL. Expressed TCRB transcripts were sequenced after all isolated RNA was converted to cDNA. TCRdb's table, derived via immunoSEQ multiplex PCR, lists solely in-frame clones and lacks some. This sample has hundreds of thousands of clones, with roughly 31% found just once. This TCR derives from a man in his late teens or twenties in good health. Sequenced input: naive CD4+ T cells from blood.

CDR3 nucleotides: TGTGCCAGCAGCTTAGATAGCGGGGACTATGGCTACACCTTC. This sequence encodes CASSLDSGDYGYTF. The V gene is TRBV11-2, the J gene TRBJ1-2; no clear D gene. Germline CDR1 reads SGHAT; CDR2 reads FQNNGV. V was trimmed by 0 bases and J by 3 bases, leaving 8 bases between them. The CDR3 contains 14 residues.